Sequencing of this T cell receptor beta chain was carried out in a study of CD8 T cells in Susac syndrome. The authors sequenced TCR beta from blood CD8+ and CD4+ T cells. The multiple sclerosis controls were treatment-naive patients affected by stable or active relapsing-remitting disease. Purification of the CD8+ and CD4+ T cells relied on negative isolation, and TEMRA cells underwent FACS enrichment. V lost 6 bases to trimming and J lost 0 bases, with 6 bases between them. In germline, CDR1 is SQVTM, CDR2 ANQGSEA. The CDR3 covers 12 residues. Random hexamers were used to reverse transcribe roughly 0.45 to 1 ug of RNA. It was immunoSEQ multiplex PCR that amplified TCR beta CDR3 across 54 Vbeta and 13 Jbeta. MiXCR, run by TCRdb on the immunoSEQ multiplex PCR reads, gives a single entry per CDR3 protein. The sample includes some 260,000 distinct CDR3 sequences, around 93% seen only once; the top ten take approximately 0.07%.

V is TRBV29-1 and J is TRBJ1-5, with D maybe TRBD1 (5 bases). The clonotype was recovered from a human donor with multiple sclerosis. Material for sequencing was CD4+ T cells from PBMCs. The CDR3 loop is CSVGTSNQPQHF. The CDR3 coding sequence is TGCAGCGTCGGGACTAGCAATCAGCCCCAGCATTTT.